These 2 T cell receptor beta chains were all obtained from the same sample, sequenced in a study of PD-1 blockade in classical Hodgkin lymphoma. The time point: cycle 4 day 1 (C4D1), after six to seven weeks of nivolumab. Patients all relapsed after autologous stem cell transplantation, and there was variation in brentuximab vedotin exposure. Libraries were prepared by immunoSEQ multiplex PCR; TCRdb keeps only in-frame clonotypes and omits some of them. Among tens of thousands of clones, about 83% were seen once, and the ten largest hold about 18%. The source material was peripheral blood mononuclear cells (PBMCs), sampled before the fourth cycle of nivolumab. These receptors originate from a human donor with classical Hodgkin lymphoma.

The gene calls are TRBV7-9 and TRBJ1-1; the D gene is possibly TRBD1 (5 bases). The CDR3 contains 14 residues. Germline V CDR1 and CDR2: SEHNR, FQNEAQ (reference sequence). The V and J ends lost 1 base and 8 bases respectively, with 14 bases between them. This CDR3 is CASSLVWGVGEAFF. DNA for the CDR3: TGTGCCAGCAGCTTAGTTTGGGGGGTCGGAGAAGCTTTCTTT.

The chain couples TRBV10-1 to TRBJ1-4, with TRBD1 matching over 9 bases. V lost 3 bases, J lost 5 bases, and 4 bases stayed unmatched. This CDR3 comprises 15 residues. Germline loops: CDR1 WNHNN, CDR2 SYGVQD (reference sequence). CDR3 protein: CASSDGGTGNEKLFF. CDR3 sequence (DNA): TGCGCCAGCAGTGATGGCGGGACAGGGAATGAAAAACTGTTTTTT.